This T cell receptor beta chain was recorded in a study of shared clonotypes between healthy human individuals. General observations from the study: Generally, naive subsets came out with larger estimated richness than memory subsets. The sharing of approximately 4.6% of naive CD4 clonotypes was seen across a few donors.

As to this clone: Its target is not known.

The study ran the assay at deep level. TCRdb's copy holds only in-frame clones and misses some; the assay was immunoSEQ multiplex PCR. This sample has about 730,000 clones, with just under 75% found just once. V was pared by 3 bases and J by 1 base, with 7 bases of the junction left unmatched. This CDR3 contains 16 residues. Germline CDR1 and CDR2: KGHSH and LQKENI. This rearrangement joins TRBV18 to TRBJ1-1, with 8 nucleotides matching TRBD1. This TCR came from a woman in her 30s in good health. The sequenced sample consisted of memory CD4+ T cells sorted from blood. The subset denotes: CD45RA-negative fraction. The DNA of the CDR3 is TGTGCCAGCTCACCCAGACAGGGGTATACGAACACTGAAGCTTTCTTT. As protein: CASSPRQGYTNTEAFF.